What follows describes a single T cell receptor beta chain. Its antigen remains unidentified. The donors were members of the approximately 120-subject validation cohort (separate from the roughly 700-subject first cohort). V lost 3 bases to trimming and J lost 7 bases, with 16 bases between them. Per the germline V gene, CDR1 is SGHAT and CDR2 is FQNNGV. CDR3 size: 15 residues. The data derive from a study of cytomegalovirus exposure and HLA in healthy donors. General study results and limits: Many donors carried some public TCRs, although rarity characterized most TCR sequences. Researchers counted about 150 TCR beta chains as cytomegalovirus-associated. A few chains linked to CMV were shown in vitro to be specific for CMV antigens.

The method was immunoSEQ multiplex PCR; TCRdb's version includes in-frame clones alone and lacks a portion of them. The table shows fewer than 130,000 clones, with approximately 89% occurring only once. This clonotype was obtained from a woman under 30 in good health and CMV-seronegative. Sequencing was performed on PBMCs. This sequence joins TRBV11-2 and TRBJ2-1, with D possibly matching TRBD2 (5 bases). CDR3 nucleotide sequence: TGTGCCAGCAGCTTGCCCGGGATTATTCGGAATGAGCAGTTCTTC. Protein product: CASSLPGIIRNEQFF.